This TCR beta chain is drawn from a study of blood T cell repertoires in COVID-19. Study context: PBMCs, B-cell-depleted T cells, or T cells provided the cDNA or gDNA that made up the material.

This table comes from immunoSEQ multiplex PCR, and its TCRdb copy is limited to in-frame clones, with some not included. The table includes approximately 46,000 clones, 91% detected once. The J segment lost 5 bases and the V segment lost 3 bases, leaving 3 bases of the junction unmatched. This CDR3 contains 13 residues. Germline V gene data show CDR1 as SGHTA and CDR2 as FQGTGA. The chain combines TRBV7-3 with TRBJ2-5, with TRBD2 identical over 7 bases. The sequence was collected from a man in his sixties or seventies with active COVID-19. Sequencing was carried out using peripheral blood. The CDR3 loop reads CASSFLGGETQYF. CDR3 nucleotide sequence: TGTGCCAGCAGCTTTCTCGGGGGGGAGACCCAGTACTTC.